The rows below give T cell receptor beta chains drawn from one sample of a study of shared clonotypes between healthy human individuals. Assay used: immunoSEQ multiplex PCR; TCRdb lists only in-frame clones, some missing. There are about 2,500,000 clones in the sample; around nine tenths occur only once, and over 0.12% lies in the top ten. Sequencing used naive CD4+ T cells sorted from blood. These receptors were taken from a young man in good health. The CDR3 runs from the conserved cysteine through the conserved F or W.

TRBJ1-2 | TRBV30 | CAWSAGQTTYGYTF
TRBJ2-7 | TRBV5-1 | CASSLAGVYEQYF
TRBJ2-5 | TRBV15 | CATSRGPGDQETQYF
TRBJ2-2 | TRBV2 | CASRDNSGGTGELFF
TRBJ1-1 | TRBV4-3 | CASSRVGFTEAFF
TRBJ1-1 | TRBV18 | CASSPQGNTEAFF
TRBJ1-2 | TRBV6-5 | CASTPDYGRDYGYTF
TRBJ2-7 | TRBV6-5 | CASSRTGSYEQYF
TRBJ2-4 | TRBV4-1 | CASSPGQELAKNIQYF
TRBJ1-6 | TRBV28 | CASSWTGDNSPLHF
TRBJ2-1 | TRBV18 | CASSYPGQDIFEQFF
TRBJ1-4 | TRBV18 | CASSPPGFPKKLFF
TRBJ1-2 | TRBV5-4 | CASSLDRRKGGDGYTF